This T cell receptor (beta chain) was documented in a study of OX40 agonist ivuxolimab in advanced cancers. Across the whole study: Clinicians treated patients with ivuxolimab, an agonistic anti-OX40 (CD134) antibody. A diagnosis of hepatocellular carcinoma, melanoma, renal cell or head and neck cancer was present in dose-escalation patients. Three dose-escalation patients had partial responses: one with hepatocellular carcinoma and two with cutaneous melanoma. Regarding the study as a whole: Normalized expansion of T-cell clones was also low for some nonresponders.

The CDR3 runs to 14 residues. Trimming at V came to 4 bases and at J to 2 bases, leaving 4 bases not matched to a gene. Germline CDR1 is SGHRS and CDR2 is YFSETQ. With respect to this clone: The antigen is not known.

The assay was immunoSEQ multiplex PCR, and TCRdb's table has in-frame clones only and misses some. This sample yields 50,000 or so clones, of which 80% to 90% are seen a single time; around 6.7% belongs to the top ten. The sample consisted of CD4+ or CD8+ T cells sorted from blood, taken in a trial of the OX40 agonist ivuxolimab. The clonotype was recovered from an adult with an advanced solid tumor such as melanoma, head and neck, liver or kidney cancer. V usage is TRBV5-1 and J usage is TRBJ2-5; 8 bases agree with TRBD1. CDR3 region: CASSADRVQETQYF. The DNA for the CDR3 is TGCGCCAGCAGCGCGGACAGGGTTCAAGAGACCCAGTACTTC.